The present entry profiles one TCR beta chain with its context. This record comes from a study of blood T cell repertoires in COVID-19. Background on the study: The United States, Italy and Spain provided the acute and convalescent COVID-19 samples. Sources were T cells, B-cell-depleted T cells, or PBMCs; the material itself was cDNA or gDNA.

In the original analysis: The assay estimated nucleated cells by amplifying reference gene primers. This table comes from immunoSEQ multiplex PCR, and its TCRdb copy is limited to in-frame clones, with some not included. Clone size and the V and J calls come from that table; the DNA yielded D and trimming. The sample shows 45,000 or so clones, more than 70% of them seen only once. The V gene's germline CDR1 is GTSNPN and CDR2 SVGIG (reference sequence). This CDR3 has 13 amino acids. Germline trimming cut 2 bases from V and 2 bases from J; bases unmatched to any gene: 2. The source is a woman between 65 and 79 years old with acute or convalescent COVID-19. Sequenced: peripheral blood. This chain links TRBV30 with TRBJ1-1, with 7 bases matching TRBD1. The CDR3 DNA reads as TGTGCCTGGAGTACAGGGGACAACACTGAAGCTTTCTTT. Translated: CAWSTGDNTEAFF. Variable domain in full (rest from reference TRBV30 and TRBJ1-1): SQTIHQWPATLVQPVGSPLSLECTVEGTSNPNLYWYRQAAGRGLQLLFYSVGIGQISSEVPQNLSASRPQDRQFILSSKKLLLSDSGFYLCAWSTGDNTEAFFGQGTRLTVV.